This TCR beta chain comes out of a study of blood T cells in healthy people across ages. With a J-beta primer mix and a sample-barcoded 5' primer, a second PCR ran about 7 to 12 cycles. TCRdb itself ran the 5' RACE reads through MiXCR, one entry per CDR3 protein. The sample yields approximately 900,000 distinct CDR3 sequences, roughly 52% seen once. V was shortened by 2 bases and J by 3 bases, with 11 bases between the two germline ends. The CDR3 is 14 amino acids. The V gene's germline CDR1 is MNHEY and CDR2 SVGAGI. The sequenced sample consisted of blood. The receptor's source is a man younger than 45 in good health. V and J are TRBV6-5 and TRBJ2-7; D is ambiguous. The CDR3 spells CASSYTPVGYEQYF. As DNA, the CDR3 is TGTGCCAGCAGTTACACCCCGGTGGGCTACGAGCAGTACTTC.